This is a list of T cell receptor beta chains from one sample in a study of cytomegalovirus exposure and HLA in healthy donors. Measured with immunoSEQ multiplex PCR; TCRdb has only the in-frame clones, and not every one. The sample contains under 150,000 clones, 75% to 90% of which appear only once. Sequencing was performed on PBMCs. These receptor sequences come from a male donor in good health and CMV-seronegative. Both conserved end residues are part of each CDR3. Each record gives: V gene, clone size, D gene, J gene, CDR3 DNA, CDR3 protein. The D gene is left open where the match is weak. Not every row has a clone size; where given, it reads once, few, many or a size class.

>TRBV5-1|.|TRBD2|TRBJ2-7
TGCGCCAGCAGCTTGGGCTGGGCGGGGGGCCCCTACGAGCAGTACTTC
CASSLGWAGGPYEQYF
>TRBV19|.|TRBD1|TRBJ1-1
TGTGCCAGTAGTCTAACCGGGACAGGCCAAGCTTTCTTT
CASSLTGTGQAFF
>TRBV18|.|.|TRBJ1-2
TGTGCCAGCTCACCAACGAGGGAGCATGGCTACACCTTC
CASSPTREHGYTF
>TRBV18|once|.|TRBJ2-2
TGTGCCAGCTCAGCGGGCCTGAACACCGGGGAGCTGTTTTTT
CASSAGLNTGELFF
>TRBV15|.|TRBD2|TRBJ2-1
TGTGCCACCAGCAGAGATCTAGCGGTACCCTCCTACAATGAGCAGTTCTTC
CATSRDLAVPSYNEQFF
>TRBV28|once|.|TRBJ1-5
TGTGCCAGCAGCCGACCCTCCTGGGCAGGGGACGGATCGGTGCATCAGCCCCAGCATTTT
CASSRPSWAGDGSVHQPQHF
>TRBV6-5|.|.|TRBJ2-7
TGTGCCAGCCGGGATCTGTCCTCCTACGAGCAGTACTTC
CASRDLSSYEQYF
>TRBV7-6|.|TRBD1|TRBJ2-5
TGTGCCAGCAGCTTAGGACAGGGGAAGACCCAGTACTTC
CASSLGQGKTQYF
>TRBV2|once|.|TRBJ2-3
TGTGCCAGTAGAGGGGGGGTTGATACGCAGTATTTT
CASRGGVDTQYF
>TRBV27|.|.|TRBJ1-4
TGTGCCAGCAGTTTCAAACCCAAGGACACTGGGGAAAAACTGTTTTTT
CASSFKPKDTGEKLFF
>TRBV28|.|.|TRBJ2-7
TGTGCCAGCGGAGGGGGCGAGCAGTACTTC
CASGGGEQYF
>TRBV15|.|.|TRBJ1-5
TGTGCCACCAGCAGAAACAGGGAGAGTCAGCCCCAGCATTTT
CATSRNRESQPQHF
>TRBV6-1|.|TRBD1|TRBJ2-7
TGTGCCAGCAGTGAAACCGGGACAGGGGATCTATTCTACGAGCAGTACTTC
CASSETGTGDLFYEQYF
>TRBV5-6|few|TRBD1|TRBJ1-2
TGTGCCAGCAGCTTGGGACAGGGCCAGGGCTACACCTTC
CASSLGQGQGYTF
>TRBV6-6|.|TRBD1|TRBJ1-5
TGTGCCAGCAGTGCTAGGACAGGGGGGCTTAATCAGCCCCAGCATTTT
CASSARTGGLNQPQHF
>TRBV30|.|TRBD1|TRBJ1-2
TGTGCCTGGAGTGCTATAGAGGGGGCAAGTGACTATGGCTACACCTTC
CAWSAIEGASDYGYTF
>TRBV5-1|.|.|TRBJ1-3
TGCGCCAGCAGCCTGGGACGGGGCTCTGGAAACACCATATATTTT
CASSLGRGSGNTIYF
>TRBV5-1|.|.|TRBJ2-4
TGCGCCAGCAGTTTTCGGGGAGAATTAGCCAAAAACAGTCAGTACTTC
CASSFRGELAKNSQYF
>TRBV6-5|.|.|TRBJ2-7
TGTGCCAGCAGTGTCCCATCTAGCGCGACCTACGAGCAGTACTTC
CASSVPSSATYEQYF
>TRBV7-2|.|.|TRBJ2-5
TGTGCCAGCAGCATGGACCCGGGGGTCAAGACCCAGTACTTC
CASSMDPGVKTQYF
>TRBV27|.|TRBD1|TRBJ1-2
TGTGCCAGCAGGGACAGGGGCCTTAACTATGGCTACACCTTC
CASRDRGLNYGYTF
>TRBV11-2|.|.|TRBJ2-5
TGTGCCAGCAGCCCTGGACAGCGACAGTACCAAGAGACCCAGTACTTC
CASSPGQRQYQETQYF
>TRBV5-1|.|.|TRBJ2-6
TGCGCCAGCAGCTTGGCGGGTTCTGGGGCCAACGTCCTGACTTTC
CASSLAGSGANVLTF
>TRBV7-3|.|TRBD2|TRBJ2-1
TGTGCCAGCAGCTCACTAGCGGGCGGCTACAATGAGCAGTTCTTC
CASSSLAGGYNEQFF
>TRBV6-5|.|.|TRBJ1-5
TGTGCCAGCAGTACCGGGGGGCGTCGTGGACAGCCCCAGCATTTT
CASSTGGRRGQPQHF
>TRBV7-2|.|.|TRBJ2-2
TGTGCCAGCAGATCAGGGCAGACCTACACCGGGGAGCTGTTTTTT
CASRSGQTYTGELFF
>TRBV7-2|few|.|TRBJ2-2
TGTGCCAGCGCCGATACGCAACAGGGGAACACCGGGGAGCTGTTTTTT
CASADTQQGNTGELFF
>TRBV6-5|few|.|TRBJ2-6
TGTGCCAGCACCTTCCTCTCTGGGGCCAACGTCCTGACTTTC
CASTFLSGANVLTF
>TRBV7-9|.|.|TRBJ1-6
TGTGCCAGCAGCTTAGAGCAGGATTATTCACCCCTCCACTTT
CASSLEQDYSPLHF
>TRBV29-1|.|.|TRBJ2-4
TGCAGCGTTGATCTACCGGCGGGAGCCAAAAACATTCAGTACTTC
CSVDLPAGAKNIQYF
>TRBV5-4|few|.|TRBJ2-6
TGTGCCAGCAGCTCCTTAAGGGCTGGGGCCAACGGCCTGACTTTC
CASSSLRAGANGLTF
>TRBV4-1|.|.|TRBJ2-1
TGCGCCAGCAGCCAAGACAGGTTCACCTACAATGAGCAGTTCTTC
CASSQDRFTYNEQFF